This TCR beta chain was sequenced for a study of shared clonotypes between healthy human individuals. Study-level points and caveats: Only blood was sampled, and tissue TCR repertoires likely differ from blood ones.

A remark on this clone: Its cognate antigen is unknown.

Donors, healthy HIV-negative adults, lacked recent acute infections or vaccinations. Sequencing was performed with immunoSEQ multiplex PCR; in TCRdb, only in-frame clones are kept and a portion is missing. The table has around 550,000 clones, approximately 95% seen once; the top ten hold about 0.064%. V lost 5 bases, J lost 1 base, and 12 bases lay in between. CDR1 MNHEY and CDR2 SMNVEV come from the germline V gene (reference sequence). The CDR3 is made up of 14 amino acids. This TCR derives from a woman aged 30 to 39 in good health. The sample comprised naive CD4+ T cells sorted from blood. Subset: CD45RA+ positively selected. The rearrangement joins TRBV27 to TRBJ2-7, with a possible D match to TRBD2 (6 bases). CDR3 bases: TGTGCCAGCAGTAGGTCGGGAGAGTCCTACGAGCAGTACTTC. It specifies CASSRSGESYEQYF.